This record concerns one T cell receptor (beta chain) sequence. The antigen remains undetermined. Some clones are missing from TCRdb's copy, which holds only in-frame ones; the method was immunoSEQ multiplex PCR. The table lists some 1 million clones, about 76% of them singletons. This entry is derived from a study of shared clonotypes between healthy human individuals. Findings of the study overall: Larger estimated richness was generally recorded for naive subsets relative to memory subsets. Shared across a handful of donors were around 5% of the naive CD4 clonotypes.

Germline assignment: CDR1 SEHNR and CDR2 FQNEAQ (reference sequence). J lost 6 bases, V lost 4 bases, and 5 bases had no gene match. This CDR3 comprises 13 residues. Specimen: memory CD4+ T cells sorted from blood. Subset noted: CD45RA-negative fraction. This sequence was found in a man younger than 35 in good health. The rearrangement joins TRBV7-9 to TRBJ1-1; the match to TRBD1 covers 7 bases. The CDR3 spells CASSSQGMAEAFF. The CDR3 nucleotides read TGTGCCAGCAGCTCACAGGGGATGGCTGAAGCTTTCTTT.